The 19 T cell receptor beta chains below all came from one sample that was sequenced in a study of blood T cell repertoires in COVID-19. The table came from immunoSEQ multiplex PCR; TCRdb's copy has only in-frame clones and leaves some out. The repertoire has 190,000 or so clones, 85% to 90% of them found once; the top ten carry about 1%. The specimen was peripheral blood. The receptor set was obtained from a woman younger than 30 who had recovered from COVID-19.

The rearrangement uses TRBV29-1 and TRBJ1-2; 10 bases are a match to TRBD1. There are 14 residues in the CDR3. After removal of 6 bases from V and 7 bases from J, the junction contained 11 bases not matched to a gene. CDR1 is SQVTM and CDR2 is ANQGSEA in the germline V gene. Here the CDR3 DNA reads TGCAGCGTAGCGACAGGGGGCACGACTGGTGGCTACACCTTC. Protein: CSVATGGTTGGYTF. The variable domain in full, completed from reference TRBV29-1 and TRBJ1-2, reads SAVISQKPSRDICQRGTSLTIQCQVDSQVTMMFWYRQQPGQSLTLIATANQGSEATYESGFVIDKFPISRPNLTFSTLTVSNMSPEDSSIYLCSVATGGTTGGYTFGSGTRLTVV.

The V and J genes are TRBV27 and TRBJ1-1, with D possibly TRBD1 on 5 matching bases. The CDR3 is 12 residues long. Germline values: CDR1 MNHEY, CDR2 SMNVEV (reference sequence). Trimming removed 7 bases at V and 6 bases at J, with 12 bases between. This CDR3 reads CASTTGNAEAFF. Written as DNA, the CDR3 is TGTGCCAGCACCACAGGAAACGCTGAAGCTTTCTTT.

V gene TRBV3-1 (or the pseudogene TRBV3-2) combines with J gene TRBJ2-7; tentative D call: TRBD1 (6 bases). Germline V gene data show CDR1 as LGHDT and CDR2 as YNNKEL (reference sequence). This CDR3 has 14 amino acids. Trimming removed 3 bases from V and 0 bases from J, with 9 bases in between. Here the CDR3 reads CASSQPGVSYEQYF. Written as DNA, the CDR3 is TGTGCCAGCAGCCAGCCAGGGGTCTCCTACGAGCAGTACTTC.

The gene calls are TRBV19 and TRBJ1-2, with D uncertain. V was pared by 6 bases and J by 6 bases, with 14 bases between. Germline V gene lookup returns CDR1 LNHDA and CDR2 SQIVND (reference sequence). CDR3 size: 13 residues. CDR3 protein: CASSLRGGNGYTF. The CDR3 DNA is TGTGCCAGTAGCCTCCGAGGCGGGAATGGCTACACCTTC. The variable domain in full, with the rest retrieved from reference TRBV19 and TRBJ1-2, is DGGITQSPKYLFRKEGQNVTLSCEQNLNHDAMYWYRQDPGQGLRLIYYSQIVNDFQKGDIAEGYSVSREKKESFPLTVTSAQKNPTAFYLCASSLRGGNGYTFGSGTRLTVV.

The chain's CDR3 is CASSLNPKAGTETQYF. DNA of the CDR3: TGTGCCAGCAGCTTAAACCCCAAAGCGGGGACAGAGACCCAGTACTTC. This sequence joins TRBV7-3 and TRBJ2-5, with 7 bases fitting TRBD2. Looked up from germline, CDR1 is SGHTA and CDR2 is FQGTGA. V dropped 1 base and J dropped 4; count of bases not matched to a gene: 9. This CDR3 contains 16 residues.

A word on this clone: Other DNA sequences in this sample translate to the same CDR3. This rearrangement joins TRBV6-5 to TRBJ2-3; D possibly corresponds to TRBD2 (5 bases). The ends were cut back, 2 bases at V and 5 bases at J, with 5 bases in the middle. CDR3 length: 12 residues. The V gene's germline CDR1 is MNHEY and CDR2 SVGAGI. CDR3 in amino acids: CASSYRGDTQYF. The CDR3, as DNA: TGTGCCAGCAGTTACCGGGGAGATACGCAGTATTTT.

The chain is built from TRBV2 and TRBJ2-5; 10 positions match TRBD2. Per the germline V gene, CDR1 is SNHLY and CDR2 is FYNNEI. The trim removed 4 bases at V and 5 bases at J, leaving 7 bases unmatched. The CDR3 sequence is 15 residues long. The CDR3 region is CASSVASGRGETQYF. DNA for the CDR3: TGTGCCAGCAGTGTGGCTAGCGGGAGAGGTGAGACCCAGTACTTC.

This rearrangement joins TRBV28 to TRBJ1-2; 7 positions agree with TRBD1. With V trimmed by 6 bases and J by 4 bases, 5 bases remained unmatched. Looked up from germline, CDR1 is MDHEN and CDR2 is SYDVKM. The CDR3 runs to 13 residues. The CDR3 protein is CASSLRDSYGYTF. CDR3 in DNA: TGTGCCAGCAGCCTAAGGGACAGCTATGGCTACACCTTC.

The chain carries TRBV10-3 and TRBJ1-5; TRBD1 aligns across 7 bases. V lost 4 bases and J lost 1; bases outside the gene matches: 1. Germline CDR1 is ENHRY and CDR2 is SYGVKD. This CDR3 is 14 amino acids long. CDR3 in DNA: TGTGCCATCAGTGGGACAGGCAGCAATCAGCCCCAGCATTTT. Translating it yields CAISGTGSNQPQHF.

The V and J genes are TRBV7-2 and TRBJ2-2, with TRBD2 matching 11 bases. The germline CDR1 and CDR2 sequences are SGHTA and FQGNSA. Germline trimming cut 4 bases from V and 6 bases from J; bases unmatched to any gene: 7. The CDR3 spans 16 residues. In DNA form, the CDR3 reads TGTGCCAGCAGCTCGTTAGCGGGGGGGCTCGCCGGGGAGCTGTTTTTT. Its protein product is CASSSLAGGLAGELFF.

This chain joins TRBV6-2 or TRBV6-3 and TRBJ2-1; 11 nucleotides align to TRBD2. This CDR3 is built from 19 residues. In germline, CDR1 is MNHEY, CDR2 SVGEGT. J was trimmed by 10 bases and V by 5 bases; bases with no gene match: 22. The CDR3 bases are TGTGCCAGCAGTCCACCAGCTAGCGGGGGGCCTCTAACAGGGAGGGAGCAGTTCTTC. Its translation: CASSPPASGGPLTGREQFF.

The V and J genes are TRBV6-4 and TRBJ2-3, with 7 nucleotides matching TRBD1. The junction had 8 bases not matched to a gene; V was cut back by 3 bases and J by 2 bases. CDR3 size: 16 residues. Germline V gene sequence: CDR1 MRHNA, CDR2 SNTAGT. The CDR3 DNA is TGTGCCAGCAGTGAGACCTCACAGGGGTACACAGATACGCAGTATTTT. Protein: CASSETSQGYTDTQYF.

The chain joins TRBV6-6 to TRBJ2-7, with D maybe TRBD2 (6 bases). The V end was cut by 0 bases, the J end by 7 bases, with 10 bases between. The length of the CDR3 is 13 residues. Germline V lookup: CDR1 MNHNY, CDR2 SVGAGI (reference sequence). The CDR3 DNA sequence: TGTGCCAGCAGTTACTCGATGGGGGGAGAGCAGTACGTC. This translates into CASSYSMGGEQYV.

The chain combines TRBV20-1 with TRBJ2-2; D may be TRBD1 (5 bases). CDR3 size: 13 residues. Trimming took off 3 bases at V and 7 bases at J, with 12 bases between the two ends. Germline lookup yields CDR1 DFQATT and CDR2 SNEGSKA (reference sequence). In DNA, the CDR3 is TGCAGTGCTAGTTCCAGGGCAAGCGGGGAGCTGTTTTTT. This encodes CSASSRASGELFF.

This sequence joins TRBV6-5 and TRBJ1-2, with a possible D match to TRBD1 (5 bases). Trimming removed 0 bases at V and 8 bases at J, with 10 bases between. The CDR3 loop spans 13 amino acids. Looked up from germline, CDR1 is MNHEY and CDR2 is SVGAGI. CDR3 protein: CASSYSRRDGYTF. The CDR3 region has the DNA TGTGCCAGCAGTTACTCCAGGAGGGACGGCTACACCTTC.

This chain links TRBV3-1 (or the pseudogene TRBV3-2) with TRBJ1-2; 7 bases map to TRBD1. Looked up from germline, CDR1 is LGHDT and CDR2 is YNNKEL (reference sequence). This CDR3 is 15 amino acids long. V lost 7 bases to trimming and J lost 8 bases; unmatched junction nucleotides: 16. Here the CDR3 DNA reads TGTGCCAGCACCCCCACCGGACAGGAACTAAAGGGCTACACCTTC. It encodes CASTPTGQELKGYTF.

The rearrangement uses TRBV7-6 and TRBJ2-5; 10 bases line up with TRBD1. Germline CDR1 and CDR2: SGHVS and FNYEAQ. CDR3 length equals 18 residues. V lost 0 bases and J lost 5; bases outside the gene matches: 12. In DNA, the CDR3 is TGTGCCAGCAGCTTAGCCAATAAAGACAGGGGGCGCCGGGAGACCCAGTACTTC. It codes for CASSLANKDRGRRETQYF.

This clone appeared a single time. The V gene is TRBV7-2, the J gene TRBJ2-1; perhaps TRBD2 as D (6 bases). The CDR3 sequence is 14 residues long. Germline values: CDR1 SGHTA, CDR2 FQGNSA. V was clipped by 5 bases and J by 4 bases, with 12 bases between them. CDR3 DNA sequence: TGTGCCAGCAGCCCCGAGCGGGCTTACAATGAGCAGTTCTTC. Protein sequence: CASSPERAYNEQFF.

V gene TRBV6-5 combines with J gene TRBJ2-5; D is perhaps TRBD2 (5 bases). The CDR3 has 13 amino acids. V was clipped by 3 bases and J by 7 bases, with 12 bases between them. Germline loops: CDR1 MNHEY, CDR2 SVGAGI. In nucleotides, the CDR3 is TGTGCCAGCAGTTATAAAAGGGCGGGGACCCAGTACTTC. This codes for CASSYKRAGTQYF.